The 8 T cell receptor beta chains reported below all come from one sample, sequenced in a study of shared clonotypes between healthy human individuals. Repertoires were generated with immunoSEQ multiplex PCR, while TCRdb's copy carries only in-frame clones and drops some. The sample holds hundreds of thousands of clones; around 90% are singletons and the top ten take 24%. Naive CD8 populations comprised CD45RO-negative cells positively selected for CCR7, excluding terminally differentiated effector memory CD45RA+ cells. Sequencing was performed on naive CD8+ T cells sorted from blood. The receptors were gathered from a man aged 25-45 years in good health.

This chain joins TRBV4-2 and TRBJ2-5, with 10 bases matching TRBD2. Germline values: CDR1 LGHNA, CDR2 YNFKEQ. The J segment lost 3 bases and the V segment lost 5 bases, leaving 6 bases of the junction unmatched. The CDR3 is 15 amino acids. CDR3 region: CASSLTLAGEETQYF. CDR3 sequence (DNA): TGTGCCAGCAGCTTGACTCTAGCGGGGGAAGAGACCCAGTACTTC.

V usage is TRBV28 and J usage is TRBJ2-7; 10 bases align to TRBD2. With V trimmed by 5 bases and J by 4 bases, 8 bases remained unmatched. There are 15 residues in the CDR3. From germline, CDR1 is MDHEN and CDR2 SYDVKM. CDR3 protein: CASSLYSGRFYEQYF. The CDR3 region has the DNA TGTGCCAGCAGTCTTTATAGCGGGAGGTTTTACGAGCAGTACTTC.

The chain combines TRBV7-9 with TRBJ2-5; D uncertain. V was cut by 3 bases and J by 0 bases, with 8 bases left in between. CDR1 and CDR2 (germline): SEHNR, FQNEAQ (reference sequence). This CDR3 region has 14 residues. In nucleotides, the CDR3 is TGTGCCAGCAGCTTCACTGACTACCAAGAGACCCAGTACTTC. Amino acid sequence: CASSFTDYQETQYF. The entire variable domain, with the rest obtained from reference TRBV7-9 and TRBJ2-5, is as follows: DTGVSQNPRHKITKRGQNVTFRCDPISEHNRLYWYRQTLGQGPEFLTYFQNEAQLEKSRLLSDRFSAERPKGSFSTLEIQRTEQGDSAMYLCASSFTDYQETQYFGPGTRLLVL.

This clone has just one count. Other DNA variants within this sample encode the same CDR3. The chain links TRBV7-6 to TRBJ2-7; tentative D call: TRBD2 (6 bases). The CDR3 totals 12 residues. V was cut by 6 bases and J by 6 bases, with 12 bases left in between. The V gene's germline CDR1 is SGHVS and CDR2 FNYEAQ. The CDR3 loop is CASSSLGGEQYF. The CDR3 DNA sequence: TGTGCCAGCAGTTCCTTGGGGGGCGAGCAGTACTTC. Full variable domain (outside the CDR3, taken from reference TRBV7-6 and TRBJ2-7): GAGVSQSPRYKVTKRGQDVALRCDPISGHVSLYWYRQALGQGPEFLTYFNYEAQQDKSGLPNDRFSAERPEGSISTLTIQRTEQRDSAMYRCASSSLGGEQYFGPGTRLTVT.

The chain recombines TRBV19 with TRBJ1-2; D might be TRBD1 (5 bases). Germline V lookup: CDR1 LNHDA, CDR2 SQIVND (reference sequence). The CDR3 consists of 14 residues. Trimming stripped 4 bases from V and 6 bases from J, with 15 bases between. Here the CDR3 reads CASSKGAGNDGYTF. As DNA, the CDR3 is TGTGCCAGTAGTAAGGGTGCAGGGAACGATGGCTACACCTTC. Based on the CDR3 plus reference TRBV19 and TRBJ1-2, the full variable domain is DGGITQSPKYLFRKEGQNVTLSCEQNLNHDAMYWYRQDPGQGLRLIYYSQIVNDFQKGDIAEGYSVSREKKESFPLTVTSAQKNPTAFYLCASSKGAGNDGYTFGSGTRLTVV.

The CDR3 nucleotides are TGTGCCAGCAGCGGTAACTATGGCTACACCTTC. It codes for CASSGNYGYTF. This sequence joins TRBV2 and TRBJ1-2, with D uncertain. V shed 6 bases and J shed 1 base, with 3 bases lying between them. The CDR3 has 11 residues. Per germline, CDR1 SNHLY and CDR2 FYNNEI. The variable domain in full, completed from reference TRBV2 and TRBJ1-2, reads EPEVTQTPSHQVTQMGQEVILRCVPISNHLYFYWYRQILGQKVEFLVSFYNNEISEKSEIFDDQFSVERPDGSNFTLKIRSTKLEDSAMYFCASSGNYGYTFGSGTRLTVV.

To note about this clone: Different DNA sequences within this sample yield the same CDR3. The chain employs TRBV19 and TRBJ1-1; no definite D call. Germline assignment: CDR1 LNHDA and CDR2 SQIVND (reference sequence). The CDR3 consists of 13 residues. V dropped 3 bases and J dropped 1 base, with 6 bases sitting between them. The DNA of the CDR3 is TGTGCCAGTAGTATTGGGTGGAACACTGAAGCTTTCTTT. It translates to CASSIGWNTEAFF.

The V and J genes are TRBV5-6 and TRBJ2-3; D remains unclear. CDR1 and CDR2 (germline): SGHDT, YYEEEE. This CDR3 has 13 amino acids. Deletions cut 2 bases from V and 5 bases from J, with 9 bases between. The CDR3 coding sequence is TGTGCCAGCAGCTTCCGGAATCTAGATACGCAGTATTTT. Translated: CASSFRNLDTQYF.